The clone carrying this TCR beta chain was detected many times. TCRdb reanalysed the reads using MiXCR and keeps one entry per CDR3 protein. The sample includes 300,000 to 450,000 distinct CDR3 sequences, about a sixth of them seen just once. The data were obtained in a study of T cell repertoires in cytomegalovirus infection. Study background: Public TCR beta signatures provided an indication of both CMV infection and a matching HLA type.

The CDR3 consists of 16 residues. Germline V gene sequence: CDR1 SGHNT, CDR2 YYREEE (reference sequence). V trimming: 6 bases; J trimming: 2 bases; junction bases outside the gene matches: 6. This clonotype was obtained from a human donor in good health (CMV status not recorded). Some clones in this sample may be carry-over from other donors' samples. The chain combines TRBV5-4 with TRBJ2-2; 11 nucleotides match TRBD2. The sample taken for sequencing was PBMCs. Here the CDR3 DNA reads TGTGCCAGCACCACTGGGACTAGCGGTAACACCGGGGAGCTGTTTTTT. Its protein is CASTTGTSGNTGELFF.